This T cell receptor (beta chain) was captured by sequencing in a study of shared clonotypes between healthy human individuals (TCRdb year 2020). Context from the whole study: The cohort included three men and a couple of women between 18 and 49 years of age. Per donor, three plates each were used for CD4 naive and CD4 memory, two for CD8 naive, and one for CD8 memory. Blood TCR repertoires of about 5 healthy adults were deeply sequenced to estimate repertoire size and the extent of clonotype sharing between individuals. To increase sequencing depth and limit assay-specific biases, TCR repertoire library preparation and sequencing were carried out by different laboratories using diverse techniques. Between about 0.85 and 9.5 billion PBMCs per donor were obtained by leukapheresis.

The donors were healthy, HIV-negative adults who had no recently reported acute infections or vaccinations. All donors were Caucasian adults living in Nashville, Tennessee, USA. CD4+ T cells were enriched by magnetic negative selection, after which naive cells were positively selected on CD45RA and the negative fraction was taken as the memory subset. Blood was obtained by leukapheresis, after which PBMCs were separated by Ficoll-Histopaque density gradient centrifugation and cryopreserved in liquid nitrogen vapor phase. Analytical flow cytometry was used to check the purity and quantity of every magnetically sorted T cell population. Each sorted fraction had its genomic DNA isolated and then quantified by UV absorbance on a Nanodrop 2000c. As to this clone: The target of this receptor is not known. Per-nucleotide qualities are absent, and no much larger clonotype sits a single base away.

Unmatched junction bases come to 9, with V trimmed by 5 bases and J by 4 bases. From its cysteine to its phenylalanine, the CDR3 spans 16 amino acids. Solely the CDR3 DNA is kept, with 48 bases framed from the first base. CDR1 is given as SNHLY and CDR2 as FYNNEI, both from the germline V gene. What the authors observed across the whole study: Because the study included only a small number of donors, the genetic and exposure-history diversity represented was limited. Clonotypes shared by all four sorted-subset donors showed higher generation probabilities than non-shared clonotypes. Rarefaction of sorted-subset datasets indicated incomplete sequencing despite the large sequencing depth. Sampling was restricted to blood, and TCR repertoires in tissues likely differ from the TCR repertoires found in blood. Sharing across a handful of donors was observed for roughly 5.4% of naive CD4, under 4% of naive CD8, 2% to 2.5% of memory CD4, and roughly 0.43% of memory CD8 clonotypes. Naive subsets generally had larger estimated clonotype richness than memory subsets did. Pairwise subsampling led to the expectation that sequencing depth would affect the degree of clonotype sharing among donors.

Using the deep immunoSEQ assay, multiplex PCR amplified TCR CDR3 regions from genomic DNA. Extracted genomic DNA from each cell subset was spread evenly across all wells of several immunoSEQ 96-well plates, with each plate serving as a replicate. For sorted subsets, 150 to 250 ng genomic DNA, equal to tens of thousands of T cell genomes, was loaded into each replicate PCR. Purified libraries were quantified with a Qubit 3.0 fluorometer, sized on a Bioanalyzer 2100, and re-quantified with the KAPA Library Quantification kit. Every immunoSEQ 96-well plate was sequenced on a dedicated single-read 150-cycle Illumina NextSeq 550 flow cell. The published analysis was carried out like this. The immunoSEQ output contained only junctional sequences without quality scores, so filtering could not match that applied to full-length reads. Sequences were annotated with PyIR, a Python wrapper for IgBLAST v1.9, using IMGT germline references to assign V/J genes and CDR3. Any read was removed if the V/J assignment was weak (E-value above 1e-6), the CDR3 was missing, or the read contained stop codons, out-of-frame junctions, or ambiguous translated residues. V3J clonotypes were defined by identical inferred V gene, J gene, and CDR3 amino acid sequence. The percentage overlap between two repertoires was calculated by dividing the number of shared unique clonotypes by the size of the smaller repertoire. Repertoire richness was assessed with RTK rarefaction, the Chao1 estimator, and Recon v2.1 estimates of unobserved clonotypes. OLGA was used to compute generation probabilities for all TCRbeta clonotypes that the gDNA method yielded from a few donors. TCRdb carries this immuneACCESS record with in-frame sequences only. Its versions omit some clonotypes, under half of them owing to an unresolved V gene in the studies checked, with the rest unexplained. V, J and clone size reflect that table, while D and trimming were determined from the DNA. The sample table lists 2 million to 2.5 million clones, 85% to 95% of them with a count of one. In total, the top ten clones hold approximately 0.4% of the sample.

The specimen sequenced was naive CD4+ T cells from PBMCs. What this sample's cell subset or site label stands for: CD45RA+ positively selected. The rearranged chain carries TRBV2 and TRBJ2-2, and TRBD2 matches 8 of the central bases. This receptor was identified in a man aged 18 to 30 in good health. Some clones in this sample may be carry-over from other donors' samples. The bases read TGTGCCAGCAGTAGCGGGAGTGGTGGGGGCACCGGGGAGCTGTTTTTT. It encodes CASSSGSGGGTGELFF.